This T cell receptor (beta chain) was recorded in a study of T cell responses to AZD1222 COVID-19 vaccine. About the study: Second-dose schedules of about 4 or about 12 weeks were combined. General observations from the study: Clonal diversity was possibly underestimated; the donors were predominantly white British and more often female.

In this sample, this clone turned up once. The antigen remains undetermined. The CDR3 is 15 amino acids. V gave up 5 bases and J gave up 4 bases, with 15 bases separating them. Germline V gene lookup returns CDR1 LNHNV and CDR2 YYDKDF (reference sequence). Method: immunoSEQ multiplex PCR; TCRdb's copy keeps in-frame clones and lacks some. The profile shows approximately 170,000 clones, over 75% of them singletons. The sample in question was peripheral blood, obtained on day 0 of AZD1222 vaccination. The TCR sequence derives from an adult in good health. The chain employs TRBV15 and TRBJ2-1; TRBD1 or TRBD2 may be the D gene (7 bases each). As DNA, the CDR3 is TGTGCCACCAGCCGGGGTCAGGGGGGGTACAATGAGCAGTTCTTC. Its translation is CATSRGQGGYNEQFF.